This section outlines one TCR beta chain sequence together with its context. The antigen is not known. The sample comes from a study of cytomegalovirus exposure and HLA in healthy donors. Study findings and constraints: The study listed approximately 170 cytomegalovirus-associated TCR beta chains. Despite most TCR sequences being rare, some public TCRs occurred in many donors.

The table came from immunoSEQ multiplex PCR; TCRdb's copy has only in-frame clones and leaves some out. The sample has some 79,000 clones; 85% to 95% are singletons. Germline CDR1 SGHRS, CDR2 YFSETQ. Trimming left V 4 bases short and J 4 bases short, with 14 bases between. The CDR3 extends over 14 amino acids. This receptor was taken from a young woman in good health and CMV-seropositive. This chain connects TRBV5-1 to TRBJ1-2, with a weak D call TRBD1 (5 bases). Sequenced sample: PBMCs. The chain's CDR3 is CASSPPGETYGYTF. The DNA of the CDR3 is TGCGCCAGCAGCCCGCCGGGGGAGACCTATGGCTACACCTTC. The full variable domain, with the rest looked up from reference TRBV5-1 and TRBJ1-2, is KAGVTQTPRYLIKTRGQQVTLSCSPISGHRSVSWYQQTPGQGLQFLFEYFSETQRNKGNFPGRFSGRQFSNSRSEMNVSTLELGDSALYLCASSPPGETYGYTFGSGTRLTVV.